The sequence of this TCR beta chain was determined in a study of vaccination and CD4 T cells after COVID-19. Overall study context: Convalescent patients gave post-COVID blood a median approximately 100 days post-diagnosis, range 35 to 161. Following dose two, a median around 65 days (range 14 to 241) passed before post-vaccine samples were taken.

TCRdb fed the PCR reads into MiXCR, producing one record per CDR3 protein. The top ten clones hold around 5.5% of a sample with some 29,000 distinct CDR3 sequences, 45% to 65% of them seen once. Time point defined: late sampling 161 to 241 days after vaccination in three convalescent patients. This CDR3 comprises 13 residues. The V end lost 1 base, the J end lost 5 bases, and 6 bases lay between the germline ends. Germline-derived CDR1 and CDR2 are SGHVS and FQNEAQ. The receptor was isolated from a human donor who had recovered from COVID-19. The sample here was CD4+ T cells from blood, taken about 7 months after SARS-CoV-2 vaccination. This chain uses TRBV7-8 with TRBJ2-1; D call uncertain. CDR3 sequence reads: CASSLVSDNEQFF. The CDR3 bases are TGTGCCAGCAGCTTAGTGAGCGACAATGAGCAGTTCTTC.